This T cell receptor (beta chain) was recovered during a study of a mutant IDH1 vaccine in newly diagnosed glioma. As for the study in general: In weeks 1, 3, 5, 7, 11, 15, 19 and 23, patients were vaccinated. The earlier regimen, radiotherapy, temozolomide, or both, was most often both. Either 4-6 weeks after radiotherapy alone or alongside temozolomide, vaccination was begun. Broader study findings: The vaccine induced immune responses, and these occurred in over 90% of patients.

This clone was detected a few times. Its antigen is as yet unknown. Data came from immunoSEQ multiplex PCR; TCRdb stores just in-frame clones and leaves some out. The sample has around 50,000 clones, 90% seen once. Time point specified: week 5, during vaccination. Each vaccine dose was 300 ug of mutant IDH1 20-mer peptide, with topical imiquimod. The germline V gene encodes CDR1 SGDLS and CDR2 YYNGEE. Unmatched junction bases numbered 5, after V lost 3 bases and J lost 2 bases. This CDR3 comprises 16 residues. Sequenced material: PBMCs, taken from a glioma patient whose treatment included an IDH1 peptide vaccine. The TCR comes from a woman between 40 and 50 years old with glioma. This chain connects TRBV9 to TRBJ2-2, with 9 bases lining up with TRBD1. The CDR3 here is CASSGRQGVNTGELFF. CDR3 nucleotide sequence: TGTGCCAGCAGCGGTCGACAGGGGGTTAACACCGGGGAGCTGTTTTTT. The full variable domain, rest sourced from reference TRBV9 and TRBJ2-2, is DSGVTQTPKHLITATGQRVTLRCSPRSGDLSVYWYQQSLDQGLQFLIQYYNGEERAKGNILERFSAQQFPDLHSELNLSSLELGDSALYFCASSGRQGVNTGELFFGEGSRLTVL.